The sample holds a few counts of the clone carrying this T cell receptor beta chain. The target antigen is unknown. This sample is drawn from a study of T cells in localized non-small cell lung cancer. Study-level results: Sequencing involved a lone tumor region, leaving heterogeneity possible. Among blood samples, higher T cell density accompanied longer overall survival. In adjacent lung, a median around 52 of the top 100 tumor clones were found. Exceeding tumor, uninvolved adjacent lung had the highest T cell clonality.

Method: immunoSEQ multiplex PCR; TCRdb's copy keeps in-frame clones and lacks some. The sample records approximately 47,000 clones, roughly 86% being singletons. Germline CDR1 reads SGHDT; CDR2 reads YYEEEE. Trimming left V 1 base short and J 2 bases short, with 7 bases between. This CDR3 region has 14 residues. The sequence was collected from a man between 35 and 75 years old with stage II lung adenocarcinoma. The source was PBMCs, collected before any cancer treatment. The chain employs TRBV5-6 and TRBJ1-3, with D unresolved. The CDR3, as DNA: TGTGCCAGCAGCTTGTCCCTTCCTGGAAACACCATATATTTT. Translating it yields CASSLSLPGNTIYF.